The clone carrying this TCR beta chain was seen a handful of times. The antigen is unknown. MiXCR was run by TCRdb on the 5' RACE reads, yielding one entry per CDR3 protein. Here the sample spans 200,000 to 300,000 distinct CDR3 sequences, 6% to 8.5% being singletons. The data originate from a study of identical twins. Study observations and caveats: Cord blood's abundant beta clonotypes had fewer insertions, unlike memory repertoires. In beta out-of-frame sequences, the excess sharing between twins was weaker.

The CDR3 runs 14 residues. Germline V CDR1 and CDR2: SNHLY, FYNNEI. Trimming removed 3 bases at V and 0 bases at J, with 5 bases between. These same data were also listed under a study on yellow fever vaccine responses in identical twins.

The TCR was taken from a woman under 30 in good health. V and J are TRBV2 and TRBJ2-2; no definite D call. The specimen sequenced was CD8+ T cells sorted from blood. DNA for the CDR3: TGTGCCAGCAGTGACAGACCGAACACCGGGGAGCTGTTTTTT. It translates to CASSDRPNTGELFF.